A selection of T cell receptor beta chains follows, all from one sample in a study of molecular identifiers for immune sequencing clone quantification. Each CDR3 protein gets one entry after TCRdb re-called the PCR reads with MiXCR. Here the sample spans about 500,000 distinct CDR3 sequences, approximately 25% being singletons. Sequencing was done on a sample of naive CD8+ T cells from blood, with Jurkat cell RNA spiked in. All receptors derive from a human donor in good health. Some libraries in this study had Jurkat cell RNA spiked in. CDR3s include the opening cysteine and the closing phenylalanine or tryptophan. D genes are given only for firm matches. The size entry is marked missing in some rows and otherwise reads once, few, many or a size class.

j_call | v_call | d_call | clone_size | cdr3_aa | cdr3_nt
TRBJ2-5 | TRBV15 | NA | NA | CATSSYSEAGETQYF | TGTGCCACCAGCTCCTACAGTGAGGCCGGGGAGACCCAGTACTTC
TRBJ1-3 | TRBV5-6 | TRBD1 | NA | CASSFLTGETTGNTIYF | TGTGCCAGCAGCTTTTTAACAGGGGAGACGACCGGAAACACCATATATTTT
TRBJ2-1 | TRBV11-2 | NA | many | CASSLSWGSSYNEQFF | TGTGCCAGCAGCTTAAGTTGGGGAAGCTCCTACAATGAGCAGTTCTTC
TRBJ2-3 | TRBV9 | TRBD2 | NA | CASSFKPLAGESDTQYF | TGTGCCAGCAGCTTCAAGCCACTAGCGGGAGAATCAGATACGCAGTATTTT
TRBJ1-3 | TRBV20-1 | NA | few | CSARETGSGNTIYF | TGCAGTGCTAGAGAAACAGGCTCTGGAAACACCATATATTTT
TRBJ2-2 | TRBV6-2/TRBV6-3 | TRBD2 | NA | CASSPRGAWTATGEPFF | TGTGCCAGCAGTCCGCGGGGGGCCTGGACTGCCACCGGGGAGCCGTTTTTT
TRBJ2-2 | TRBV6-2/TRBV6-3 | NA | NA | CASSYFGDGGELFF | TGTGCCAGCAGTTATTTCGGCGATGGCGGGGAGCTGTTTTTT
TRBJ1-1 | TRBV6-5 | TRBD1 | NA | CASSWDRDGNTEAFF | TGTGCCAGCAGTTGGGACAGGGACGGGAACACTGAAGCTTTCTTT
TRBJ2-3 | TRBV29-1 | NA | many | CSVRGQGLVLTDTQYF | TGCAGCGTCCGAGGACAGGGACTAGTTCTCACAGATACGCAGTATTTT
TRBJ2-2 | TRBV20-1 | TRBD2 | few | CSATSGSSTGELFF | TGCAGTGCTACTAGCGGGAGTAGCACCGGGGAGCTGTTTTTT
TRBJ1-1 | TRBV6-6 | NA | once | CASTRAGITTDAFF | TGTGCCAGCACTAGGGCAGGTATTACCACTGACGCTTTCTTT
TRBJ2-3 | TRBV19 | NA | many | CASSASSTDTQYF | TGTGCCAGTAGTGCATCTAGCACAGATACGCAGTATTTT
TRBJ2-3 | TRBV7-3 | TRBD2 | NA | CASSLLGAGGSTDTQYF | TGTGCCAGCAGCTTACTCGGAGCGGGAGGTAGCACAGATACGCAGTATTTT
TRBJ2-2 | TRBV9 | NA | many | CASSRNAREANTGELFF | TGTGCCAGCAGCCGAAACGCGAGGGAGGCAAACACCGGGGAGCTGTTTTTT
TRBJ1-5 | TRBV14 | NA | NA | CASSQDQQYSNQPQHF | TGTGCCAGCAGCCAAGACCAACAATATAGCAATCAGCCCCAGCATTTT
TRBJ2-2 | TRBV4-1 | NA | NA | CASSQGPSNTGELFF | TGCGCCAGCAGCCAAGGCCCATCGAACACCGGGGAGCTGTTTTTT
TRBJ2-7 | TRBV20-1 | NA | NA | CSVRGVSYEQYF | TGCAGTGTTAGAGGAGTTTCCTACGAGCAGTACTTC
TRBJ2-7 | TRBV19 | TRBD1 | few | CASSHTRDSLYEQYF | TGTGCCAGTAGTCATACCCGGGACAGCCTCTACGAGCAGTACTTC
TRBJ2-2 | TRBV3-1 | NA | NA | CASSHPHDSYTGELFF | TGTGCCAGCAGCCATCCACACGACAGCTACACCGGGGAGCTGTTTTTT
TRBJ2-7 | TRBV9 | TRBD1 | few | CASTPTGEVGYEQYF | TGTGCCAGCACCCCGACAGGGGAAGTGGGCTACGAGCAGTACTTC
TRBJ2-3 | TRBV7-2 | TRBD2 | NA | CASSFTGGRLGSTDTQYF | TGTGCCAGCAGCTTCACCGGCGGGAGGTTGGGGAGCACAGATACGCAGTATTTT
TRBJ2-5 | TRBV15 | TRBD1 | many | CATTNGQGDVETQYF | TGTGCCACCACCAACGGACAGGGGGATGTCGAGACCCAGTACTTC
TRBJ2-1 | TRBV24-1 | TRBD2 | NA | CATSDFGTSGSEYEQFF | TGTGCCACCAGTGATTTTGGGACTAGCGGGAGTGAGTATGAGCAGTTCTTC
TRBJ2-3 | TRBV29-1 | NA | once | CSVIRQTTSGPDTQYF | TGCAGCGTTATCAGACAAACTACAAGTGGGCCAGATACGCAGTATTTT
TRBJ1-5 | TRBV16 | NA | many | CASSQFVGSNQPQHF | TGTGCCAGCAGCCAATTTGTTGGGAGCAATCAGCCCCAGCATTTT
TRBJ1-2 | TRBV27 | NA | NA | CASSFFPKPNGYTF | TGTGCCAGCAGTTTTTTTCCAAAGCCAAATGGCTACACCTTC
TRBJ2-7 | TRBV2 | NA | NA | CASRLAKYEQYF | TGTGCCAGCAGACTAGCCAAGTACGAGCAGTACTTC
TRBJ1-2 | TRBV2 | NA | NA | CASSDGGDYGYTF | TGTGCCAGCAGTGATGGAGGAGACTATGGCTACACCTTC
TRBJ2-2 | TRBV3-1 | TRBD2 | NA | CASSLTPGLAGVTGELFF | TGTGCCAGCAGTCTCACTCCGGGACTAGCGGGAGTCACCGGGGAGCTGTTTTTT
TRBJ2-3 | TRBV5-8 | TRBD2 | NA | CASTGSRTSLADTQYF | TGTGCCAGCACCGGCAGCCGGACTAGCTTGGCAGATACGCAGTATTTT
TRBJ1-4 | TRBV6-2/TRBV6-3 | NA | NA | CASSEDPRGEKLFF | TGTGCCAGCAGCGAAGACCCCAGGGGCGAAAAACTGTTTTTT
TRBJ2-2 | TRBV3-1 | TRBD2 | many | CASSHQRGNTGELFF | TGTGCCAGCAGCCACCAGCGGGGGAACACCGGGGAGCTGTTTTTT
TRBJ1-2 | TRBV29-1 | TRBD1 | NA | CSVEAEGGDFGYTF | TGCAGCGTTGAAGCCGAAGGGGGCGACTTTGGCTACACCTTC
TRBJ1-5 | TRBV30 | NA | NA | CAWSGASGQPQHF | TGTGCCTGGAGTGGGGCCTCGGGTCAGCCCCAGCATTTT
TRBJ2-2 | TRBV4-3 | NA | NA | CASSQVVQGAGELFF | TGCGCCAGCAGCCAAGTAGTGCAGGGCGCCGGGGAGCTGTTTTTT
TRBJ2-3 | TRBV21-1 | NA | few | CASSTRVAHRYTDTQYF | TGTGCCAGCAGCACCAGAGTGGCGCACAGGTACACAGATACGCAGTATTTT
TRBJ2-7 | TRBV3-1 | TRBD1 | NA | CASSPTTGNYEQYF | TGTGCCAGCAGTCCTACGACAGGGAACTACGAGCAGTACTTC
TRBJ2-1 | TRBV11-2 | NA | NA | CASSLVGWNEQFF | TGTGCCAGCAGCTTAGTGGGGTGGAATGAGCAGTTCTTC
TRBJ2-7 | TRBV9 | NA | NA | CASSAPLAGPNEQYF | TGTGCCAGCAGCGCCCCACTGGCGGGGCCCAACGAGCAGTACTTC
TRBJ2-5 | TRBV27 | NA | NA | CASSPWGDETQYF | TGTGCCAGCAGTCCCTGGGGTGACGAGACCCAGTACTTC
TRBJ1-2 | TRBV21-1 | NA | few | CASELLDRGRRGYTF | TGTGCCAGCGAACTCTTGGACAGGGGGCGACGGGGCTACACCTTC
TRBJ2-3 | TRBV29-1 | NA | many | CSVVGAGTQYF | TGCAGCGTTGTAGGGGCGGGTACGCAGTATTTT
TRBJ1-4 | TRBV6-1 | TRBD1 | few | CASSEDWFGQGNEKLFF | TGTGCCAGCAGTGAAGATTGGTTCGGACAGGGTAATGAAAAACTGTTTTTT
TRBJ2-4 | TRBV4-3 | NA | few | CASSQDAGNIQYF | TGCGCCAGCAGCCAAGATGCGGGGAACATTCAGTACTTC
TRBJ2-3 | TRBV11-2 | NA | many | CASSLGGYTLTDTQYF | TGTGCCAGCAGCTTAGGGGGTTATACCCTCACAGATACGCAGTATTTT
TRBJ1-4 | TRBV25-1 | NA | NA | CASSEPADATNEKLFF | TGTGCCAGCAGTGAGCCGGCAGATGCAACTAATGAAAAACTGTTTTTT
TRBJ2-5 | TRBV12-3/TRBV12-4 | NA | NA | CASRSLVPHQETQYF | TGTGCCAGCCGTTCTCTAGTCCCCCACCAAGAGACCCAGTACTTC
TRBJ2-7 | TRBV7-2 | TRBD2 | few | CASSLDSSGMYEQYF | TGTGCCAGCAGCTTAGATTCTAGCGGGATGTACGAGCAGTACTTC
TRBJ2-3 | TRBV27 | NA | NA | CASSLLAEGTDTQYF | TGTGCCAGCAGTTTATTAGCGGAGGGCACAGATACGCAGTATTTT
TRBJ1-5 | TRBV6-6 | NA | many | CASSDRDGPNQPQHF | TGTGCCAGCAGTGATAGGGACGGGCCCAATCAGCCCCAGCATTTT
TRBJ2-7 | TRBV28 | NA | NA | CASRDQGYEQYF | TGTGCCAGCAGGGATCAGGGGTACGAGCAGTACTTC
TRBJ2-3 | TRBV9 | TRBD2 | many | CASSLPSGGAPTDTQYF | TGTGCCAGCAGCCTACCTAGCGGGGGGGCCCCCACAGATACGCAGTATTTT
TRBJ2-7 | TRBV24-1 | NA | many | CATSDSPTGPYEQYF | TGTGCCACCAGTGATTCCCCGACTGGCCCCTACGAGCAGTACTTC
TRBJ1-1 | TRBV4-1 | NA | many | CASSLGTFNTEAFF | TGCGCCAGCAGCCTGGGGACCTTCAACACTGAAGCTTTCTTT
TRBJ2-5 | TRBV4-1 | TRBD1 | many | CASSQVRGGEETQYF | TGCGCCAGCAGCCAAGTTAGAGGGGGCGAAGAGACCCAGTACTTC
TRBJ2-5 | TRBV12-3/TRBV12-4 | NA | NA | CASSLSAGGDQETQYF | TGTGCCAGCAGTTTATCGGCAGGTGGGGACCAAGAGACCCAGTACTTC
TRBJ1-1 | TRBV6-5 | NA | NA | CASRQYYTEAFF | TGTGCCAGCCGACAGTATTACACTGAAGCTTTCTTT